This T cell receptor beta chain was documented in a study of CD8+CD57+ T cells in acquired aplastic anemia. This CDR3 has 14 amino acids. Trimming removed 1 base at V and 2 bases at J, with 8 bases between. From germline, CDR1 is LNHNV and CDR2 YYDKDF (reference sequence). This clonotype appeared many times. Whoever was chosen for sequencing had shown CD8+CD57+ cell expansion by flow cytometry. CDR3 and TCR beta VDJ profiling relied on a genomic DNA template. TCRdb independently ran MiXCR on the reads; one entry per CDR3 protein. The repertoire has some 120,000 distinct CDR3 sequences, approximately 41% of them found once; the top ten carry more than 2.5%.

This chain links TRBV15 with TRBJ2-5; unclear D gene. Sequences were obtained from sorted CD4+, CD8+, or CD8+CD57+ T cells (not recorded which) from PBMCs. This TCR was recovered from a human donor with aplastic anemia. The CDR3 DNA sequence: TGTGCCACCAGCAGAGGCAGCGAGCAAGAGACCCAGTACTTC. It translates to CATSRGSEQETQYF.